The 8 T cell receptor beta chains given below trace back to one sample, sequenced in a study of T cells in Graves' hyperthyroidism and ophthalmopathy. Template material for amplifying TCR beta CDR3 regions consisted of RNA transcripts. The study used the HTBI primer set for a first-round RT-PCR of the TCR CDR3. TCRdb redid the calling of the multiplex PCR reads with MiXCR, one entry per CDR3 protein. The sample lists 350,000 or so distinct CDR3 sequences, about a sixth seen once, with 30% to 40% in the top ten. The sample was blood. Receptors originate from a woman aged 30 to 39 with Graves' hyperthyroidism that later progressed to Graves' ophthalmopathy.

The chain is built from TRBV12-5 and TRBJ2-1; no definite D call. Trimming left V 3 bases short and J 7 bases short, with 7 bases between. From germline, CDR1 is LGHNT and CDR2 FRNRAP. The CDR3 runs to 12 residues. The CDR3 DNA reads TGTGCTAGTGGTTTTTTAGGGAATGAGCAGTTCTTC. It is translated as CASGFLGNEQFF.

This chain connects TRBV7-9 to TRBJ1-4; D call uncertain. Per the germline V gene, CDR1 is SEHNR and CDR2 is FQNEAQ (reference sequence). This CDR3 is built from 14 residues. V lost 2 bases to trimming and J lost 7 bases, with 11 bases between them. The CDR3 nucleotides are TGTGCCAGCAGCTTAAGACGGCGCCCTGAAAAACTGTTTTTT. Its translation: CASSLRRRPEKLFF. Full variable domain (remainder filled in from reference TRBV7-9 and TRBJ1-4): DTGVSQNPRHKITKRGQNVTFRCDPISEHNRLYWYRQTLGQGPEFLTYFQNEAQLEKSRLLSDRFSAERPKGSFSTLEIQRTEQGDSAMYLCASSLRRRPEKLFFGSGTQLSVL.

V is TRBV19 and J is TRBJ1-5; TRBD1 might be the D (5 bases). Germline CDR1 LNHDA, CDR2 SQIVND (reference sequence). This CDR3 spans 15 amino acids. V lost 3 bases and J 2 bases, leaving 11 bases between the germline ends. The CDR3 nucleotides read TGTGCCAGTAGTATTATGGGGGGGGGCAATCAGCCCCAGCATTTT. Translating gives CASSIMGGGNQPQHF.

This clonotype has a count of ten or more. The genes are TRBV24-1 and TRBJ2-3, with 7 positions matching TRBD2. The CDR3 is made up of 17 amino acids. The V and J ends lost 0 bases and 2 bases, in that order; junction bases with no gene match: 7. CDR1 and CDR2 (germline): KGHDR, SFDVKD. Written as DNA, the CDR3 is TGTGCCACCAGTGATTTGACCAGCGGGATGTCCACAGATACGCAGTATTTT. It codes for CATSDLTSGMSTDTQYF.

The V call is TRBV20-1, the J call TRBJ2-5; D ambiguous. Germline CDR1 and CDR2: DFQATT and SNEGSKA (reference sequence). The CDR3 runs to 14 residues. The ends were cut back, 5 bases at V and 0 bases at J, with 13 bases in the middle. The CDR3: CSAPPGPYQETQYF. In nucleotides, the CDR3 is TGCAGTGCTCCGCCGGGCCCCTACCAAGAGACCCAGTACTTC.

This clonotype has only a few counts. This rearrangement joins TRBV20-1 to TRBJ1-5, with D possibly TRBD1 on 6 matching bases. CDR3 length equals 15 residues. Germline assignment: CDR1 DFQATT and CDR2 SNEGSKA (reference sequence). The germline V and J ends were trimmed by 3 bases and 6 bases, with 18 bases remaining between them. CDR3 DNA sequence: TGCAGTGCTAGGTCCCGGGGGCGCTTAGGTCAGCCCCAGCATTTT. It encodes CSARSRGRLGQPQHF.

This clonotype was counted a few times. The chain recombines TRBV10-1 with TRBJ2-1, with a possible D match to TRBD2 (6 bases). Trimming cost V 7 bases and J 6 bases, with 19 bases left between them. CDR3 length equals 15 residues. The germline V gene encodes CDR1 WNHNN and CDR2 SYGVQD (reference sequence). This CDR3 is CASTSGAHLANEQFF. The CDR3 nucleotides are TGCGCCAGCACCTCGGGAGCCCATCTAGCCAATGAGCAGTTCTTC.

This sequence joins TRBV20-1 and TRBJ2-7, with 13 bases that match TRBD2. Germline loops: CDR1 DFQATT, CDR2 SNEGSKA (reference sequence). The V gene end was trimmed by 5 bases and the J gene end by 2 bases; junction bases not matched to a gene: 3. The CDR3 consists of 14 residues. The CDR3, as DNA: TGCAGTGCTGCGACTAGCGGGGGGACCTACGAGCAGTACTTC. Its translation is CSAATSGGTYEQYF.